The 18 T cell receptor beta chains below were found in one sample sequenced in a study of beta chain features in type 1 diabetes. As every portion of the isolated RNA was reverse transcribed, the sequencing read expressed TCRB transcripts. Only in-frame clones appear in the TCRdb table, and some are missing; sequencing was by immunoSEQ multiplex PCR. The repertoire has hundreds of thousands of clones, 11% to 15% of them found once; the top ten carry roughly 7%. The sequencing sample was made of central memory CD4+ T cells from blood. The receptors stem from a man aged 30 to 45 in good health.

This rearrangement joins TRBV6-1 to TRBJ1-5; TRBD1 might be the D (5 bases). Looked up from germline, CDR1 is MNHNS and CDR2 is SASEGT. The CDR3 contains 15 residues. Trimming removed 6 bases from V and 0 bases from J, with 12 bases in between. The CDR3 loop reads CASSEQVISNQPQHF. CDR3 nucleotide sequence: TGTGCCAGCAGCGAACAGGTTATTAGCAATCAGCCCCAGCATTTT.

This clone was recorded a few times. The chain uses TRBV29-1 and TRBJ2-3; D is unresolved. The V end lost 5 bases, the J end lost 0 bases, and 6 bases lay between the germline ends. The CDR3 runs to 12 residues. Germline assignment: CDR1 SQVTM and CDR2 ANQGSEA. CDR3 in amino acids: CSVRISTDTQYF. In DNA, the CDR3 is TGCAGCGTTAGAATTAGCACAGATACGCAGTATTTT.

Here the CDR3 reads CASRTRGLPNEKLFF. In DNA, the CDR3 is TGTGCCAGTAGGACGAGGGGGCTACCTAATGAAAAACTGTTTTTT. The chain has TRBV19 and TRBJ1-4; the match to TRBD1 covers 7 bases. The V gene end was trimmed by 6 bases and the J gene end by 3 bases; junction bases not matched to a gene: 7. The CDR3 loop spans 15 amino acids. Looked up from germline, CDR1 is LNHDA and CDR2 is SQIVND (reference sequence).

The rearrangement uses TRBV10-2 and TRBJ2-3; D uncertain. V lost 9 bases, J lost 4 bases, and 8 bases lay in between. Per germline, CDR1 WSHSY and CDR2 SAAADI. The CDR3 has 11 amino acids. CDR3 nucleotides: TGCGCCAGTTCTTTCGCAGATACGCAGTATTTT. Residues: CASSFADTQYF.

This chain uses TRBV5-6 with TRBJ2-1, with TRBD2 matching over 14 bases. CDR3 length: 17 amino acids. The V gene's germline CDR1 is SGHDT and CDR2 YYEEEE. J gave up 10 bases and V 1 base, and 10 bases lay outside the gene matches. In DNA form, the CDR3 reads TGTGCCAGCAGCTTGTTCCCCGGACTAGCGGGAGGTTTGGAGCAGTTCTTC. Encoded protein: CASSLFPGLAGGLEQFF.

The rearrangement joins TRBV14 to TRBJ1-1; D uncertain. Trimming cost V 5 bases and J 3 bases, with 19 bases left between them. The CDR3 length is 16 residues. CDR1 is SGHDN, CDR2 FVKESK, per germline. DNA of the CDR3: TGTGCCAGCAGCTCCCCACAATACAGCAGCGACACTGAAGCTTTCTTT. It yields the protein CASSSPQYSSDTEAFF.

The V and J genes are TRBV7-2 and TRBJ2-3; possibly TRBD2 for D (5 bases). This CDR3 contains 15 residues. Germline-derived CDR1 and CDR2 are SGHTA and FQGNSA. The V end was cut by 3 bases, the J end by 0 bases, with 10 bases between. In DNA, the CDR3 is TGTGCCAGCAGCTTTAGAGGGCAAAGCACAGATACGCAGTATTTT. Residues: CASSFRGQSTDTQYF.

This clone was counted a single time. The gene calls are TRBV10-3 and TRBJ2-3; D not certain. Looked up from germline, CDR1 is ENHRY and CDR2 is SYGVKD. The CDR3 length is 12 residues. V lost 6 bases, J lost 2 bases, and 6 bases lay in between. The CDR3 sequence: CAISPATDTQYF. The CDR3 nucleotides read TGTGCCATCAGCCCAGCCACAGATACGCAGTATTTT.

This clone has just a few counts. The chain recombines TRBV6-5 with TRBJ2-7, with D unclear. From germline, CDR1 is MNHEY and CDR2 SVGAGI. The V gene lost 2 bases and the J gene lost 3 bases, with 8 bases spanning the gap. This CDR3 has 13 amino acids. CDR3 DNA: TGTGCCAGCAGTTACCGGGCTAACTACGAGCAGTACTTC. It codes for CASSYRANYEQYF.

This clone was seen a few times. Written as DNA, the CDR3 is TGTGCCAGTAAGAATAGCGGTGGTGGGGCCAACGTCCTGACTTTC. Translation: CASKNSGGGANVLTF. The rearrangement joins TRBV19 to TRBJ2-6; tentatively, D is TRBD2 (6 bases). CDR3 length equals 15 residues. V was shortened by 7 bases and J by 3 bases, with 13 bases between the two germline ends. Germline CDR1 is LNHDA and CDR2 is SQIVND (reference sequence). Variable domain in full (rest from reference TRBV19 and TRBJ2-6): DGGITQSPKYLFRKEGQNVTLSCEQNLNHDAMYWYRQDPGQGLRLIYYSQIVNDFQKGDIAEGYSVSREKKESFPLTVTSAQKNPTAFYLCASKNSGGGANVLTFGAGSRLTVL.

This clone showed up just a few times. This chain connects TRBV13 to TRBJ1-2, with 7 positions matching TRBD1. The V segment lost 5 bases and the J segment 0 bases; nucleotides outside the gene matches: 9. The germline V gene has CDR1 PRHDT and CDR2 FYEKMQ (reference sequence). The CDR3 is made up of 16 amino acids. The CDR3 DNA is TGTGCCAGCAGCAGACAGGGCTTTGGAGCTAACTATGGCTACACCTTC. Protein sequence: CASSRQGFGANYGYTF.

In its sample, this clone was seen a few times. In nucleotides, the CDR3 is TGCGCCAGCAGCTCCAGGGGAGTCGGCGATTCACCCCTCCACTTT. Its translation: CASSSRGVGDSPLHF. The chain employs TRBV5-1 and TRBJ1-6, with D maybe TRBD1 (6 bases). The CDR3 has 15 residues. CDR1 is SGHRS and CDR2 is YFSETQ in the germline V gene. Trimming removed 3 bases at V and 8 bases at J, with 15 bases between.

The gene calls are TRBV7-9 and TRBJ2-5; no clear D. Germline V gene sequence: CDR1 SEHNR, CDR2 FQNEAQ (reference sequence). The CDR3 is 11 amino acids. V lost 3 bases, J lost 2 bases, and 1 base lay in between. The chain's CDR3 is CASSLQETQYF. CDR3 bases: TGTGCCAGCAGCTTGCAAGAGACCCAGTACTTC.

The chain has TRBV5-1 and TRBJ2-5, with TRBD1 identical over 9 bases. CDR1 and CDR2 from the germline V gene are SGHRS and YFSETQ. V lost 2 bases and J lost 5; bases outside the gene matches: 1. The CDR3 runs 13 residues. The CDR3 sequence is CASSFGQGETQYF. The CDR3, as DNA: TGCGCCAGCAGCTTCGGACAGGGGGAGACCCAGTACTTC.

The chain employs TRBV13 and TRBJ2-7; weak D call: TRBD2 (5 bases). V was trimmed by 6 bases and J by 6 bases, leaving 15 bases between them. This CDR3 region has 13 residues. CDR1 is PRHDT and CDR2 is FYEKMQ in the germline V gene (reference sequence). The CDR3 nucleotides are TGTGCCAGCAGAGCCCGGGGAAAGGGCGAGCAGTACTTC. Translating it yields CASRARGKGEQYF.

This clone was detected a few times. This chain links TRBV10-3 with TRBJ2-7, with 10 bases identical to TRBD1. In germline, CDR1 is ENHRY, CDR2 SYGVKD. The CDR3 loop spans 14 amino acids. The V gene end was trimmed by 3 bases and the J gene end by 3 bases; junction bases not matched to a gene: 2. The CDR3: CAISDGTGVYEQYF. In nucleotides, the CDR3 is TGTGCCATCAGTGACGGGACAGGGGTCTACGAGCAGTACTTC.

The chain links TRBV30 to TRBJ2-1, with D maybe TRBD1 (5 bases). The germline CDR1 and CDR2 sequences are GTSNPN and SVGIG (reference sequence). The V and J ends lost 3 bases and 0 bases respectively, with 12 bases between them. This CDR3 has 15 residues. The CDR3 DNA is TGTGCCTGGAGCCGACAGACCAGCTCCTACAATGAGCAGTTCTTC. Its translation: CAWSRQTSSYNEQFF.

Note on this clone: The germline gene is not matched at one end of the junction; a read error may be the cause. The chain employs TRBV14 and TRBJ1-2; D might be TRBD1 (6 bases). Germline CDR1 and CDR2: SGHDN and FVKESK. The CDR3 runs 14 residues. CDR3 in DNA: TGTGCCAGCAGCCAAAGGGGGTCCCTCTATGGCCACACCTTC. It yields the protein CASSQRGSLYGHTF.